This note documents a single T cell receptor (beta chain) sequence. The data stem from a study of blood T cell repertoires in COVID-19. On the study more broadly: PBMCs, B-cell-depleted T cells, or T cells were the source of the cDNA or gDNA that made up the material.

The V segment lost 4 bases and the J segment 5 bases; nucleotides outside the gene matches: 11. In germline, CDR1 is SGHKS, CDR2 YYEKEE (reference sequence). This CDR3 has 18 residues. Only in-frame clones appear in the TCRdb table, and some are missing; sequencing was by immunoSEQ multiplex PCR. The table has about 74,000 clones, roughly 84% seen once. The sequence came from a man between 70 and 80 years old with active or convalescent COVID-19. The material sequenced was peripheral blood. The V call is TRBV5-5, the J call TRBJ2-2; TRBD2 matches at 13 bases. In nucleotides, the CDR3 is TGTGCCAGCAGCGTAGCCGGGACTAGCGGGACCTGGACCGGGGAGCTGTTTTTT. It specifies CASSVAGTSGTWTGELFF.